The T cell receptor beta chain under discussion was sequenced for a study of neoadjuvant anti-PD-1 for oral cavity cancer. The data were produced by immunoSEQ multiplex PCR, yet TCRdb's version contains in-frame clones alone and is incomplete. The table lists about 37,000 clones, around 40% of them singletons, with around 16% in the top ten. CDR1 is MGHDK and CDR2 is SYGVNS in the germline V gene. Trimming stripped 5 bases from V and 7 bases from J, with 15 bases between. The CDR3 has 15 amino acids. Time point: after neoadjuvant nivolumab, at surgical resection. This sequence originates from a person aged 35-80 years with oral cavity squamous cell carcinoma. The chain couples TRBV25-1 to TRBJ1-6, with a possible D match to TRBD1 (5 bases). The starting material was tumor tissue, obtained after nivolumab (anti-PD-1) treatment. CDR3: CASSPWGTDNSPLHF. The CDR3 bases are TGTGCCAGCAGTCCCTGGGGGACTGACAATTCACCCCTCCACTTT.